This T cell receptor (beta chain) appears in the sequencing data of a study of blood T cell repertoires in COVID-19. In the study overall: From the United States, Italy and Spain came samples of acute and convalescent COVID-19. Sources were T cells, B-cell-depleted T cells, or PBMCs; the material itself was cDNA or gDNA.

The germline V gene encodes CDR1 LNHDA and CDR2 SQIVND (reference sequence). This CDR3 region has 16 residues. Unmatched junction bases numbered 14, after V lost 5 bases and J lost 6 bases. This clone was counted ten times or more. Original analysis: Estimated nucleated cell counts came from reference gene primer amplification. The table came from immunoSEQ multiplex PCR; TCRdb's copy has only in-frame clones and leaves some out. The DNA gave D and trimming, while V, J and clone size come from that table. The sample holds 200,000 to 250,000 clones; around 86% are singletons and the top ten take under 7%.

The sample consisted of peripheral blood. This chain uses TRBV19 with TRBJ1-2; TRBD1 matches at 8 bases. The sequence came from a man between 60 and 70 years old who had recovered from COVID-19. The CDR3 region is CASSFRNPTGGNGYTF. The DNA of the CDR3 is TGTGCCAGTAGTTTTCGCAACCCCACAGGGGGTAATGGCTACACCTTC. Full variable domain (rest looked up from reference TRBV19 and TRBJ1-2): DGGITQSPKYLFRKEGQNVTLSCEQNLNHDAMYWYRQDPGQGLRLIYYSQIVNDFQKGDIAEGYSVSREKKESFPLTVTSAQKNPTAFYLCASSFRNPTGGNGYTFGSGTRLTVV.